The rows below give T cell receptor beta chains drawn from one sample of a study of vaccination and CD4 T cells after COVID-19. Their recognized antigens are unknown. TCRdb used MiXCR to reprocess the PCR reads, holding one entry per CDR3 protein. In the table there are under 25,000 distinct CDR3 sequences, about 44% of which are singletons. The input for sequencing was CD4+ T cells from blood, cultured in vitro, taken before SARS-CoV-2 vaccination. These receptors originate from a human donor who had recovered from COVID-19. CDR3s leave out the opening cysteine and the closing phenylalanine or tryptophan. Each record gives: V gene, clone size, CDR3 protein. A row's size may be missing; if present it is once, few, many or a size class.

v_gene: TRBV30
abundance: NA
CDR3aa: AWSVHRSYYGYT

v_gene: TRBV30
abundance: NA
CDR3aa: AWRKGTGTPSNYGYT

v_gene: TRBV6-1
abundance: few
CDR3aa: ASSVRDSNSPLH

v_gene: TRBV12-3/TRBV12-4
abundance: NA
CDR3aa: ASRKQGAGYGYT

v_gene: TRBV29-1
abundance: few
CDR3aa: SVVPGRQETQY

v_gene: TRBV6-1
abundance: few
CDR3aa: ASSKLWGGHGYT

v_gene: TRBV7-8
abundance: NA
CDR3aa: ASSLGGGINTDTQY

v_gene: TRBV20-1
abundance: few
CDR3aa: SARELTGARDTQY

v_gene: TRBV7-3
abundance: few
CDR3aa: ASSPVGTGAGGGETQY

v_gene: TRBV20-1
abundance: NA
CDR3aa: SARVATPQPRH

v_gene: TRBV19
abundance: NA
CDR3aa: ASSIGVTDTQY

v_gene: TRBV19
abundance: once
CDR3aa: ASSMGDRSYNEQF

v_gene: TRBV11-1
abundance: NA
CDR3aa: ASSLGQWVNTGELF

v_gene: TRBV27
abundance: NA
CDR3aa: ASSFRTASYNSPLH

v_gene: TRBV6-1
abundance: NA
CDR3aa: ASRMAGGPSDTQY

v_gene: TRBV27
abundance: NA
CDR3aa: ASKGQPQH

v_gene: TRBV7-2
abundance: few
CDR3aa: ASSLYGTGTTQQY

v_gene: TRBV11-3
abundance: NA
CDR3aa: ASSPRTSRYEQY

v_gene: TRBV14
abundance: NA
CDR3aa: ASSQDLWRTEAF

v_gene: TRBV7-2
abundance: NA
CDR3aa: ASSSGQGKGETQY

v_gene: TRBV6-2/TRBV6-3
abundance: NA
CDR3aa: ASSYEVGGPDEQF

v_gene: TRBV7-9
abundance: NA
CDR3aa: ASSLESGTGGNTIY

v_gene: TRBV27
abundance: NA
CDR3aa: ASFGTGAYEQY

v_gene: TRBV20-1
abundance: NA
CDR3aa: SASRAGLAGYEQY

v_gene: TRBV6-5
abundance: NA
CDR3aa: ASSFASQLQETQY

v_gene: TRBV6-2/TRBV6-3
abundance: few
CDR3aa: ASSLVAHQPQH

v_gene: TRBV20-1
abundance: NA
CDR3aa: SAPEDSTLNYEQY

v_gene: TRBV20-1
abundance: NA
CDR3aa: SARDLNRDSYNSPLH

v_gene: TRBV24-1
abundance: NA
CDR3aa: ATSDYSGTASYNEQF

v_gene: TRBV11-3
abundance: few
CDR3aa: ASSLGGGASPEAF

v_gene: TRBV12-3/TRBV12-4
abundance: few
CDR3aa: ASSLGGANYGYT

v_gene: TRBV2
abundance: NA
CDR3aa: ASGMGAREGFGANVLT

v_gene: TRBV28
abundance: NA
CDR3aa: ASSRDIWGYT

v_gene: TRBV10-3
abundance: NA
CDR3aa: AIKLSSNEQF

v_gene: TRBV7-2
abundance: NA
CDR3aa: ASSLAGTGLSSPLH

v_gene: TRBV25-1
abundance: few
CDR3aa: ASSDRSGELF

v_gene: TRBV7-9
abundance: NA
CDR3aa: ASSLGSRSGNTIY

v_gene: TRBV7-2
abundance: NA
CDR3aa: ASSSPTSGLDTQY

v_gene: TRBV27
abundance: NA
CDR3aa: ASSFGDNYGYT

v_gene: TRBV10-3
abundance: NA
CDR3aa: AISESRVETQY